This paragraph covers one T cell receptor beta chain sequence. Its target antigen remains unknown. The junction does not match germline at one end; this may be a read error. The method was the immunoSEQ multiplex PCR assay. For the multiplex PCR, a mixture combining 60 forward primers for TCR Vbeta segments and 13 reverse primers for TCR Jbeta segments was used. The CDR3 region of rearranged TCR beta genes was amplified from genomic DNA by a multiplex PCR assay. The Illumina HiSeq System was used to sequence the amplified TCR beta libraries as 87-base-pair reads. Per the source publication's procedure: Across the roughly 670 repertoires, a later analysis counted about 81 million unique TCR beta chains, some 11 million of which were shared by at least two donors. To remove PCR and sequencing errors, raw reads were error-corrected and collapsed into unique sequences using a nearest-neighbor algorithm that merged closely related sequences. V, D and J gene segments were assigned by aligning CDR3 sequences to IMGT reference sequences. For a sequence to be retained, a match of at least six nucleotides was required to both a V gene segment and a J gene segment. Rearrangements were classified as productive when the CDR3 lacked stop codons and remained in frame with V and J, and all other rearrangements were classified as non-productive. CDR3 was defined according to IMGT convention as the region running from the second conserved V-encoded cysteine to the conserved J-encoded phenylalanine. Sequences without an unambiguous match to a single V gene segment were excluded from the earlier analysis of a few hundred of the donors. An earlier analysis of 587 of the donors called V segments functional above 56.7% productive rearrangements and segregating when the between-donor standard deviation exceeded 5%. A statistical classification framework was developed to diagnose cytomegalovirus status using the catalog of TCR beta chain sequences. In a later analysis, TCR nucleotide sequences were compared against IMGT/GENE-DB human TR gene sequences so that V and J genes could be assigned. The TCRdist pipeline was used in a later analysis to assign CDR3 sequences and most-parsimonious VDJ recombination scenarios. In a later analysis, every TCR beta chain was defined by the combination of its CDR3 amino acid sequence and its V-gene family, and reads without a unique V-gene family were dropped. To address suspected cross-contamination and a sequencing artifact, a later analysis removed under 600 highly shared, low-generation-probability nucleotide sequences. In a later analysis, a clonal expansion index was calculated for each public chain from normalized within-repertoire ranks of inferred template counts. In a later analysis, generation probabilities were computed with a VDJ recombination model fitted to out-of-frame rearrangements, and the resulting probabilities were checked against IGoR. In a later analysis, TCR-TCR, TCR-HLA and TCR-CMV co-occurrence was scored with hypergeometric tests, and a repertoire-size bias correction was applied to TCR pairs. In a later analysis, false discovery rates were estimated by permuting HLA or CMV assignments 20 times. A later analysis grouped co-occurring TCRs with DBSCAN, adding TCRdist sequence similarity when clustering within HLA-allele-positive subsets. For co-occurrence clustering, repertoires with fewer than 30,000 or more than 120,000 public chains were excluded, along with a handful of repertoires with anomalous nucleotide sharing. The table was pulled from immuneACCESS by TCRdb, which kept in-frame rearrangements only. Such tables lose some clones; where checked, under half of the loss comes from unresolved V genes, and the rest has no known cause. The V and J calls and the clone size are those of that table, but D and trimming were determined from the DNA. The sample yields 160,000 or so clones; almost 80% were counted once. Jointly, the top ten make up under 1.5% of the sample.

In total, 666 healthy bone marrow donors made up the cohort. At the time of sampling, every cohort member was nominally healthy, though immune exposures that went unrecorded were likely present. The donor tested CMV seronegative and was one of the 352 seronegative cohort members. Each donor provided a peripheral blood sample, and peripheral blood mononuclear cells were used for TCR beta sequencing. Genomic DNA extraction from the blood cell samples was performed with the Qiagen DNeasy Blood Extraction Kit. This entry belongs to a study of cytomegalovirus exposure and HLA in healthy donors (dated by TCRdb to the late 2010s). For the wider study: In an earlier analysis of 450 to 750 of the donors, 276 Gb of sequence data and approximately 100 million unique TCR beta sequences from about 179 million T cells were reported. An earlier analysis of about 600 of the donors used high-throughput TCR beta sequencing to judge whether each TCR beta V gene segment behaved as functional or pseudogenic. HLA typing included class I and class II loci at four-digit resolution. A later genetic analysis took genome-wide SNP genotypes for about 55% of the 666 donors and used that subset as a discovery cohort. In a later analysis, previously published TCR beta repertoires from several hundred donors were re-analyzed and high-resolution HLA genotyping was added so that TCR occurrence patterns could be studied. The study aimed to test whether signatures of past pathogen exposure could be identified by cataloging public T cell receptors. All discovery cohort repertoires had been generated on a single sequencing platform. Across some 400 genotyped donors of the cohort, an average of approximately 220,000 unique TCR beta nucleotide sequences per donor were sequenced, and 15% to 20% of those sequences were non-productive. Alongside the repertoire data, information on donor age, sex, ethnicity and CMV serostatus was compiled. The study profiled the T cell repertoires of hundreds of subjects by immunosequencing and related them to cytomegalovirus serostatus. Besides the first cohort of hundreds of subjects, a separate validation cohort made up of 120 different subjects was used. The number of typed donors differed by locus: about 620-640 for A, B, C, DRB1 and DQB1; about 520 for DQA1; some 590 for DPA1; and around 490 for DPB1. Four to six DR-DQ haplotypes were handled as single units for association and clustering, since linkage in the cohort was strong. Around 300 gigabases of sequencing data and some 85 million unique TCR sequences were included in an early release covering several hundred HLA-typed donors. High-throughput TCR immunosequencing, statistical association of individual TCRs with disease status, and machine learning were combined to predict cytomegalovirus infection status. Among the roughly 390 genotyped donors, around 81% belonged to the genetic ancestry cluster associated with self-reported Caucasian donors. In the later analysis, no new phenotypic data were used to find candidate immune exposures; instead, reliance was placed on TCR beta sequences and their occurrence across donors. Study-wide conclusions, independent of this receptor: In a later analysis, the rate of TCR association differed among HLA loci, with DRB1 alleles having the most associated TCRs and HLA-C alleles having the fewest. Linkage disequilibrium might explain the correlated functional status among segregating V segments, but an unknown experimental factor could not be excluded. Most TCR sequences were seen in very few donors, while some public TCRs were found in many individuals. Because counts were too low, roughly 17 rarely observed V segments, including chromosome 9 orphons, were left out of the earlier analysis of 500 to 650 of the donors. The sequencing pipeline was judged likely to have produced a cluster of highly shared sequence variants as a technical artifact. The study gave a list of over 150 TCR beta chains associated with cytomegalovirus. In a later analysis, most CMV-associated TCR beta chains were found to appear HLA-restricted, with HLA associations seemingly driven largely by CMV exposure. The classifier was reported to diagnose cytomegalovirus status with high specificity and sensitivity in both the original cohort and the validation cohort. Because HLA typing was unavailable for some donors at each locus, only the typed subset was used in association tests. A later analysis reported that several top co-occurrence clusters appeared linked to parvovirus B19, influenza, CMV and Epstein-Barr virus. A later analysis associated approximately 17,000 TCR beta sequences with specific HLA alleles at a false discovery rate of 0.05. According to a later genetic analysis, donors in an Asian-associated ancestry cluster had fewer N-insertions in productive TCRs than the approximately 700-donor mean. The cohort was sequenced for TCR beta chains only, and without alpha or paired-chain data the features that could be detected were limited. Roughly uniform sequencing depth across donors was assumed in presence/absence analyses, although this assumption may not hold. Immune exposure information for the cohort was limited to CMV serostatus. Because the 87-base-pair reads could not distinguish some IMGT-functional V segments, including TRBV6-2 and TRBV6-3, those segments were excluded. When HLA alleles, especially DR and DQ, strongly co-occurred, TCR associations were difficult to assign to individual alleles. In vitro tests confirmed that a few of the cytomegalovirus-associated TCR beta chains recognize cytomegalovirus antigens. Compared with equally common non-associated chains, HLA-associated TCR beta chains in a later analysis were more clonally expanded and had lower generation probabilities. An earlier analysis of around 600 of the donors showed that most TCR beta V segments appeared in productive rearrangements either about 90% or about 30% of the time, which broadly matched IMGT annotations. According to the authors, the approach could potentially be generalized to other disease states and immunological phenotypes. An association between a missense DCLRE1C variant and V-gene and J-gene trimming of TCR beta chains was found in a later genetic analysis and replicated in an independent cohort. A further reported finding was that TCR beta sequences accurately predicted the HLA-A and HLA-B alleles for most subjects in the first cohort.

Taken from cysteine to phenylalanine, the CDR3 has 16 residues. Only the CDR3 DNA stays, 48 bases, in frame from base 1. The CDR1 and CDR2 encoded by the germline V gene (reference sequence) are SSHAT and FNYEAQ. This TCR came from a man aged 25 to 40 in good health and CMV-seronegative. Sequencing used PBMCs. The chain links TRBV7-7 with TRBJ2-1; TRBD2 fits 13 bases in the junction. Here is the DNA: TGTGCTAGCAGCTTAGCCGGACTAGCGGGGGAGAATGAGCAGTTCTTC. This encodes CASSLAGLAGENEQFF.